This T cell receptor beta chain was sequenced during a study of blood T cell repertoires in COVID-19. Here immunoSEQ multiplex PCR was the method, and the copy in TCRdb shows in-frame clones only, minus some. The sample lists under 200,000 clones; around 85% were seen once. V was cut by 6 bases and J by 1 base, with 9 bases left in between. This CDR3 region has 13 residues. The germline V gene has CDR1 LGHNT and CDR2 FRNRAP. The V call is TRBV12-5, the J call TRBJ2-5, with a possible D match to TRBD1 (6 bases). The sample consisted of peripheral blood. This receptor was taken from a woman aged 80 or over with acute or convalescent COVID-19. CDR3 sequence reads: CASGRDTQETQYF. CDR3 sequence (DNA): TGTGCTAGTGGCAGGGACACCCAAGAGACCCAGTACTTC.